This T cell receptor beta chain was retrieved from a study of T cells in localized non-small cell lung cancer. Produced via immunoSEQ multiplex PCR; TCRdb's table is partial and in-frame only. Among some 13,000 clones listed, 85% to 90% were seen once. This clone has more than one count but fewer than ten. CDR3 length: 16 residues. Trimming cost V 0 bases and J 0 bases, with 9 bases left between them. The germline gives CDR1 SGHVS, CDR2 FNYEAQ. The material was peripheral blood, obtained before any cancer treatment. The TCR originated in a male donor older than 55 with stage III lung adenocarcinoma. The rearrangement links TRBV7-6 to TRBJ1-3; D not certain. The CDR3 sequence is CASSLAQFGSGNTIYF. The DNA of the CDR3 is TGTGCCAGCAGCTTAGCACAGTTCGGCTCTGGAAACACCATATATTTT.